A single sample is the source of the 11 T cell receptor beta chains below, sequenced in a study of response to subunit inactivated influenza vaccine. TCRdb reanalysed the RT-PCR reads using MiXCR and keeps one entry per CDR3 protein. The sample contains 650,000 to 800,000 distinct CDR3 sequences, around 13% of which appear only once. The sequenced sample was PBMCs from blood, obtained approximately 15 days before vaccination. These receptors all come from a man between 50 and 59 years old who received an inactivated influenza vaccine.

The chain has TRBV7-2 and TRBJ2-1, with 13 bases identical to TRBD2. The V and J ends lost 4 bases and 6 bases, in that order; junction bases with no gene match: 6. The CDR3 length is 16 residues. Germline CDR1 SGHTA, CDR2 FQGNSA. CDR3 sequence: CASSYTSGGAFNEQFF. CDR3 in DNA: TGTGCCAGCAGCTATACTAGCGGGGGGGCCTTCAATGAGCAGTTCTTC. The whole variable domain, filled in from reference TRBV7-2 and TRBJ2-1, reads GAGVSQSPSNKVTEKGKDVELRCDPISGHTALYWYRQSLGQGLEFLIYFQGNSAPDKSGLPSDRFSAERTGGSVSTLTIQRTQQEDSAVYLCASSYTSGGAFNEQFFGPGTRLTVL.

A few counts support this clonotype. The V and J genes are TRBV5-1 and TRBJ2-7; TRBD2 matches 9 bases. Germline V gene lookup returns CDR1 SGHRS and CDR2 YFSETQ. V lost 0 bases, J lost 3 bases, and 1 base stayed unmatched. This CDR3 contains 14 residues. CDR3 protein: CASSLGGGDYEQYF. CDR3 DNA sequence: TGCGCCAGCAGCTTGGGCGGGGGGGACTACGAGCAGTACTTC.

The genes are TRBV11-1 and TRBJ2-3, with 10 bases lining up with TRBD2. The germline CDR1 and CDR2 sequences are SGHAT and FQDESV (reference sequence). The CDR3 sequence is 18 residues long. Trimming at V came to 2 bases and at J to 2 bases, leaving 10 bases not matched to a gene. As DNA, the CDR3 is TGTGCCAGCAGCTTAAGAAGAGGACTAGCGGAAAACACAGATACGCAGTATTTT. It is translated as CASSLRRGLAENTDTQYF.

V and J are TRBV4-3 and TRBJ2-3; possible D gene TRBD2, 5 bases. Trimming took 5 bases from V and 8 from J, leaving 11 bases between them. Germline V gene sequence: CDR1 LGHNA, CDR2 YSLEER. This CDR3 region has 12 residues. Here the CDR3 reads CASSKDSGTQYF. DNA for the CDR3: TGCGCCAGCAGCAAGGACTCGGGTACGCAGTATTTT.

This clonotype appeared a few times. V usage is TRBV5-1 and J usage is TRBJ2-1; 10 bases agree with TRBD2. Per germline, CDR1 SGHRS and CDR2 YFSETQ. J gave up 0 bases and V 0 bases, and 6 bases lay outside the gene matches. The CDR3 sequence is 18 residues long. CDR3 residues: CASSLATSGSNSYNEQFF. The CDR3 bases are TGCGCCAGCAGCTTGGCGACTAGCGGGTCTAACTCCTACAATGAGCAGTTCTTC.

Notes on this clonotype: This may arise from a read error, as a much more abundant clone is one base away. The chain uses TRBV12-3 or TRBV12-4 and TRBJ2-5, with 7 bases that match TRBD1. This CDR3 is built from 14 residues. Trimming cost V 10 bases and J 2 bases; bases outside gene matches: 10. CDR3 bases: TGTGCCATCAGCCGCGACAGGGCTCAAGAGACCCAGTACTTC. It translates to CAISRDRAQETQYF.

This clonotype was found a few times. The chain links TRBV7-2 to TRBJ2-6; D is ambiguous. Germline V gene sequence: CDR1 SGHTA, CDR2 FQGNSA. The CDR3 sequence is 17 residues long. Trimming removed 1 base from V and 0 bases from J, with 10 bases in between. CDR3 coding DNA: TGTGCCAGCAGCTTAGTGTTCGGAGACTCTGGGGCCAACGTCCTGACTTTC. Translated, it gives CASSLVFGDSGANVLTF.

V usage is TRBV4-2 and J usage is TRBJ2-3; D is ambiguous. Trimming pared 0 bases from V and 1 base from J, leaving 11 bases between. This CDR3 is 16 amino acids long. Germline V gene sequence: CDR1 LGHNA, CDR2 YNFKEQ. The CDR3 DNA follows: TGTGCCAGCAGCCAAGAAGCACGGAAAGGCACAGATACGCAGTATTTT. Its translation is CASSQEARKGTDTQYF.

The chain combines TRBV20-1 with TRBJ1-2; possible D gene TRBD1, 6 bases. This CDR3 spans 11 amino acids. Looked up from germline, CDR1 is DFQATT and CDR2 is SNEGSKA (reference sequence). With 5 bases removed from V and 10 bases from J, the gap between germline ends came to 14 bases. The CDR3, as DNA: TGCAGTGCTTTCATGACAGGAGCCTACACCTTC. It codes for CSAFMTGAYTF.

This clonotype was counted a few times. V usage is TRBV28 and J usage is TRBJ2-5, with TRBD1 matching over 9 bases. The CDR3 is made up of 16 amino acids. The V and J ends lost 4 bases and 5 bases, in that order; junction bases with no gene match: 11. Germline-derived CDR1 and CDR2 are MDHEN and SYDVKM. The CDR3 loop reads CASSSSPGQGRETQYF. For the CDR3, the DNA is TGTGCCAGCAGTTCCTCCCCGGGACAGGGCCGGGAGACCCAGTACTTC.

The CDR3 DNA sequence: TGTGCCAGCAGTGCGAAGGACAAAAATCAGCCCCAGCATTTT. Protein: CASSAKDKNQPQHF. The gene calls are TRBV2 and TRBJ1-5, with D perhaps matching TRBD1 (5 bases). This CDR3 is built from 14 residues. Trimming shortened V by 4 bases and J by 4 bases, and 11 bases separated the two germline ends. CDR1 is SNHLY, CDR2 FYNNEI, per germline.